A selection of T cell receptor beta chains follows, all from one sample in a study of control samples from healthy donors and cancer patients. Libraries were prepared by immunoSEQ multiplex PCR; TCRdb keeps only in-frame clonotypes and omits some of them. The sample holds tens of thousands of clones, 70% to 90% seen once. The sample comprised blood. The receptors stem from a man between 60 and 75 years old in good health. CDR3s include the opening cysteine and the closing phenylalanine or tryptophan. A D gene is named only where the DNA matches it firmly. Not all rows give a size; the values are once, few, many and, for expanded clones, a class.

j_gene	d_gene	abundance	v_gene	len	CDR3aa	CDR3nt
TRBJ1-1	TRBD1	-	TRBV19	16	CASIRREGAINTEAFF	TGTGCCAGTATAAGGCGGGAGGGGGCGATAAACACTGAAGCTTTCTTT
TRBJ1-2	-	-	TRBV6-2/TRBV6-3	16	CASSYTPGSYFYGYTF	TGTGCCAGCAGTTACACCCCGGGCAGTTACTTCTATGGCTACACCTTC
TRBJ2-7	TRBD1	-	TRBV29-1	13	CSVADRGPFKQYF	TGCAGCGTTGCGGACAGGGGTCCCTTTAAGCAGTACTTC
TRBJ1-5	-	-	TRBV19	16	CASSMGGGVGNQPQHF	TGTGCCAGTAGTATGGGGGGCGGGGTTGGTAATCAGCCCCAGCATTTT
TRBJ2-1	TRBD1	-	TRBV2	15	CASRDKTGSYNEQFF	TGTGCCAGCAGGGATAAGACAGGGTCCTACAATGAGCAGTTCTTC
TRBJ2-2	TRBD2	-	TRBV2	16	CASSGGSLAGAGELFF	TGTGCCAGCAGTGGAGGGTCTCTAGCGGGAGCCGGGGAGCTGTTTTTT
TRBJ1-1	TRBD1	-	TRBV10-2	14	CASSRQGPNTEAFF	TGCGCCAGCAGTCGACAGGGCCCGAACACTGAAGCTTTCTTT
TRBJ1-2	-	-	TRBV7-9	14	CASSQQGPMEGYTF	TGTGCCAGCAGCCAACAGGGTCCAATGGAGGGCTACACCTTC
TRBJ2-7	TRBD2	once	TRBV5-1	17	CASSLGSLAGGPHEQYF	TGCGCCAGCAGCTTGGGCTCACTAGCGGGAGGGCCCCACGAGCAGTACTTC
TRBJ1-1	-	-	TRBV14	13	CASSQALGGEAFF	TGTGCCAGCAGCCAAGCTTTGGGGGGTGAAGCTTTCTTT
TRBJ2-7	TRBD1	-	TRBV6-5	15	CASSYPNRGSYEQYF	TGTGCCAGCAGTTACCCCAACAGGGGTTCATACGAGCAGTACTTC
TRBJ1-1	TRBD1	-	TRBV18	14	CASSPGQGGTEAFF	TGTGCCAGCTCACCGGGACAGGGAGGAACTGAAGCTTTCTTT
TRBJ1-2	-	-	TRBV4-1	13	CASSQATAYGYTF	TGCGCCAGCAGCCAAGCTACGGCCTATGGCTACACCTTC
TRBJ2-2	-	-	TRBV5-1	13	CASSLQNTGELFF	TGCGCCAGCAGCTTACAGAACACCGGGGAGCTGTTTTTT
TRBJ1-2	-	-	TRBV5-5	12	CASSSQGYGYTF	TGTGCCAGCAGCTCACAGGGTTATGGCTACACCTTC
TRBJ1-2	-	-	TRBV6-6	13	CASSFTGLDGYTF	TGTGCCAGCAGTTTCACAGGGTTAGACGGCTACACCTTC
TRBJ2-5	-	few	TRBV18	12	CASSPPRETQYF	TGTGCCAGCTCACCACCGCGGGAGACCCAGTACTTC
TRBJ2-5	-	-	TRBV28	13	CASSPHRVGTQYF	TGTGCCAGCAGTCCTCACAGGGTAGGGACCCAGTACTTC
TRBJ2-1	TRBD1	-	TRBV24-1	20	CATSVRAGTGIGRQVGEQFF	TGTGCCACCAGTGTCCGAGCCGGGACAGGGATTGGGAGACAGGTTGGTGAGCAGTTCTTC
TRBJ2-3	-	-	TRBV27	16	CASSLSLGRIGDTQYF	TGTGCCAGCAGTTTATCCTTGGGGCGGATCGGAGATACGCAGTATTTT
TRBJ1-6	-	once	TRBV5-1	15	CASSLTGWDNSPLHF	TGCGCCAGCAGCTTGACAGGGTGGGACAATTCACCCCTCCACTTT
TRBJ2-2	-	many	TRBV5-1	11	CASSFKGELFF	TGCGCCAGCAGCTTTAAGGGGGAGCTGTTTTTT
TRBJ1-5	-	-	TRBV27	15	CASSLRGAGDQPQHF	TGTGCCAGCAGTCTGCGGGGGGCGGGGGATCAGCCCCAGCATTTT
TRBJ1-1	TRBD1	-	TRBV6-4	13	CASSAMTGDEAFF	TGTGCCAGCAGTGCTATGACAGGGGATGAAGCTTTCTTT
TRBJ1-1	TRBD1	-	TRBV4-2	15	CASSQHGQENTEAFF	TGTGCCAGCAGCCAGCATGGACAGGAGAACACTGAAGCTTTCTTT
TRBJ1-2	TRBD1	-	TRBV28	16	CASSSTPGQGAHGYTF	TGTGCCAGCAGTTCGACCCCCGGACAGGGGGCGCATGGCTACACCTTC
TRBJ1-2	-	-	TRBV2	14	CASSAISGNYGYTF	TGTGCCAGCAGTGCGATATCGGGAAATTATGGCTACACCTTC
TRBJ1-2	-	-	TRBV19	14	CASSIAAGLYGYTF	TGTGCCAGTAGTATAGCGGCAGGGTTATATGGCTACACCTTC
TRBJ1-4	-	once	TRBV18	15	CASSPVGGGGEKLFF	TGTGCCAGCTCACCTGTCGGGGGCGGCGGTGAAAAACTGTTTTTT
TRBJ1-1	TRBD1	-	TRBV2	13	CASRVDRGTEAFF	TGTGCCAGCAGGGTTGACAGGGGCACTGAAGCTTTCTTT
TRBJ2-5	-	-	TRBV28	15	CASSSTFSSRETQYF	TGTGCCAGCAGTTCCACTTTCTCATCTCGAGAGACCCAGTACTTC
TRBJ2-5	TRBD2	-	TRBV5-4	18	CASSGGTSGRVLAETQYF	TGTGCCAGCAGCGGGGGGACTAGCGGGAGGGTTTTGGCAGAGACCCAGTACTTC
TRBJ2-3	TRBD2	-	TRBV2	15	CASSGTSGGARTQYF	TGTGCCAGCAGTGGGACTAGCGGGGGGGCGAGAACGCAGTATTTT
TRBJ1-1	-	-	TRBV27	14	CASSLRSVGTEAFF	TGTGCCAGCAGTTTAAGGTCGGTGGGCACTGAAGCTTTCTTT
TRBJ2-2	TRBD1	few	TRBV5-4	16	CASSSQDRANTGELFF	TGTGCCAGCAGCTCACAGGACAGGGCGAACACCGGGGAGCTGTTTTTT
TRBJ1-1	-	-	TRBV30	11	CARGTETEAFF	TGTGCCCGCGGGACGGAGACTGAAGCTTTCTTT
TRBJ2-2	-	-	TRBV7-9	14	CASSLAGGNGELFF	TGTGCCAGCAGCTTAGCAGGAGGAAACGGGGAGCTGTTTTTT
TRBJ1-2	-	-	TRBV4-3	14	CASSQDAVHYGYTF	TGCGCCAGCAGCCAAGATGCAGTTCACTATGGCTACACCTTC
TRBJ2-7	-	-	TRBV5-1	14	CASKTGLASYEQYF	TGCGCCAGCAAGACGGGACTGGCCTCCTACGAGCAGTACTTC